This T cell receptor beta chain was retrieved from a study of memory CD4+ T cells and cytomegalovirus serostatus. Single viable CD3+CD4+CD8-CD45RO+ cells were sorted as the memory CD4+ T cells. CMV serostatus came from serum IgG against pp150, pp28, p38, p52. Positive selection with CD4 microbeads enriched total CD4+ T cells. Trimming took off 6 bases at V and 6 bases at J, with 14 bases between the two ends. The CDR3 length is 13 residues. In germline, CDR1 is SGHVS, CDR2 FNYEAQ. The authors' processing: After removing out-of-frame reads, 2 million to 2.5 million distinct TCRbeta sequences remained. This table comes from immunoSEQ multiplex PCR, and its TCRdb copy is limited to in-frame clones, with some not included. The V and J calls and clone size come from that table; D and trimming were worked out from the DNA. The table has 30,000 to 50,000 clones, around three quarters seen once.

Sequenced material: memory CD4+ T cells from blood. This sequence joins TRBV7-6 and TRBJ1-1; unclear D gene. The sequence derives from an adult in good health and CMV-seronegative. The CDR3: CASRLLEGSEAFF. As DNA, the CDR3 is TGTGCCAGCAGGCTTTTAGAGGGATCTGAAGCTTTCTTT. The variable domain in full, completed from reference TRBV7-6 and TRBJ1-1, reads GAGVSQSPRYKVTKRGQDVALRCDPISGHVSLYWYRQALGQGPEFLTYFNYEAQQDKSGLPNDRFSAERPEGSISTLTIQRTEQRDSAMYRCASRLLEGSEAFFGQGTRLTVV.